This T cell receptor beta chain was profiled in a study of radiation and T cells in renal cell carcinoma. The study's findings and limits: No pretreatment tumor biopsies were available for baseline clonotypes.

Measured with immunoSEQ multiplex PCR; TCRdb has only the in-frame clones, and not every one. The table records around 130,000 clones, roughly four fifths of them present only once. Described time point: blood 2 weeks post-SBRT. Treatment denoted: 15 Gy SBRT to primary tumor, nephrectomy 4 weeks later. After SBRT, blood was collected at 2 and 4 weeks, plus baseline. This clone was picked up a small number of times. As yet, its antigen is unknown. This receptor was taken from a woman aged 55-70 years with renal cell carcinoma. The sample in question was blood, obtained from a patient whose treatment included radiotherapy and nephrectomy.

The CDR3 coding sequence is TGTGCCAGCAGCCCCGGACAGACCTACGAGCAGTACTTC. Its protein is CASSPGQTYEQYF. The V gene is TRBV7-6, the J gene TRBJ2-7; a possible D gene is TRBD1 (6 bases). CDR3 length: 13 residues. The germline V gene has CDR1 SGHVS and CDR2 FNYEAQ. Trimming removed 5 bases from V and 2 bases from J, with 10 bases in between. Looking up the rest from reference TRBV7-6 and TRBJ2-7 gives the full variable domain: GAGVSQSPRYKVTKRGQDVALRCDPISGHVSLYWYRQALGQGPEFLTYFNYEAQQDKSGLPNDRFSAERPEGSISTLTIQRTEQRDSAMYRCASSPGQTYEQYFGPGTRLTVT.